The entry below describes one TCR beta chain. This entry is derived from a study of blood T cell repertoires in COVID-19. Study details: Researchers got acute and convalescent COVID-19 samples from the United States, Italy and Spain.

Per the germline V gene, CDR1 is MNHEY and CDR2 is SVGEGT. CDR3 size: 12 residues. Trimming removed 2 bases at V and 7 bases at J, with 8 bases between. This study enrolled people aged roughly 18 to 89 from about two dozen US geographic areas. Authors' analysis steps: Amplification of reference gene primers provided the estimated nucleated cell counts. Using immunoSEQ multiplex PCR, the repertoire was profiled, and TCRdb retains in-frame clones only, with some absent. V and J calls and clone size are copied from that table; D and trimming were computed from the DNA. The table has 200,000 to 250,000 clones, approximately 90% seen once.

The chain is built from TRBV6-2 or TRBV6-3 and TRBJ1-2, with a weak D call TRBD1 (5 bases). Sample: PBMCs or T cells enriched from blood (not recorded which). This TCR was sampled from a woman between 40 and 55 years old with acute COVID-19. CDR3 nucleotide sequence: TGTGCCAGCAGTTACGGGGGGGTTGGCTACACCTTC. Translation: CASSYGGVGYTF.